Sequencing of this T cell receptor (beta chain) was carried out in a study of T cell clones after liver transplantation. In the study overall: In this trial, immunosuppression withdrawal was attempted within 2 years of liver transplant. General observations from the study: A significant post-transplant drop in circulating graft-donor-reactive CD4 TCRbeta sequences occurred in most of the 8 subjects. Low donor cell numbers restricted donor-reactive repertoire measurement in two subjects.

This CDR3 has 14 amino acids. CDR1 MNHEY and CDR2 SVGAGI come from the germline V gene. Trimming stripped 8 bases from V and 0 bases from J, with 11 bases between. Points on this clone: Its specificity is not known.

Profiled with immunoSEQ multiplex PCR; TCRdb holds only in-frame clones, not every one. Of just over 60,000 clones listed, 71% are singletons. Specimen: CD4+ T cells from blood, collected before liver transplant. This receptor was obtained from a human donor who received a liver transplant. V and J are TRBV6-5 and TRBJ1-3; D perhaps matches TRBD1 (5 bases). The CDR3 bases are TGTGCCAGCGGGGGGTCCCTCTCTGGAAACACCATATATTTT. Translated, it gives CASGGSLSGNTIYF.